This note documents a single TCR beta chain sequence. This entry comes from a study of T cells in Graves' hyperthyroidism and ophthalmopathy. Germline V gene lookup returns CDR1 KGHSH and CDR2 LQKENI. V was shortened by 1 base and J by 3 bases, with 13 bases between the two germline ends. This CDR3 contains 15 residues. RNA transcripts gave rise to amplified TCR beta CDR3 regions. Carried out on the TCR CDR3, a first-round RT-PCR used the HTBI primer set. TCRdb redid the calling of the multiplex PCR reads with MiXCR, one entry per CDR3 protein. Among around 700,000 distinct CDR3 sequences listed, roughly a sixth were seen once.

Sequencing input: blood. The source of this sequence is a woman aged 45-59 years with Graves' hyperthyroidism that later progressed to Graves' ophthalmopathy. The chain joins TRBV18 to TRBJ2-7; possible D gene TRBD1, 6 bases. The CDR3 is CASSPQDLGGYEQYF. In DNA form, the CDR3 reads TGTGCCAGCTCACCACAGGACCTAGGGGGCTACGAGCAGTACTTC.